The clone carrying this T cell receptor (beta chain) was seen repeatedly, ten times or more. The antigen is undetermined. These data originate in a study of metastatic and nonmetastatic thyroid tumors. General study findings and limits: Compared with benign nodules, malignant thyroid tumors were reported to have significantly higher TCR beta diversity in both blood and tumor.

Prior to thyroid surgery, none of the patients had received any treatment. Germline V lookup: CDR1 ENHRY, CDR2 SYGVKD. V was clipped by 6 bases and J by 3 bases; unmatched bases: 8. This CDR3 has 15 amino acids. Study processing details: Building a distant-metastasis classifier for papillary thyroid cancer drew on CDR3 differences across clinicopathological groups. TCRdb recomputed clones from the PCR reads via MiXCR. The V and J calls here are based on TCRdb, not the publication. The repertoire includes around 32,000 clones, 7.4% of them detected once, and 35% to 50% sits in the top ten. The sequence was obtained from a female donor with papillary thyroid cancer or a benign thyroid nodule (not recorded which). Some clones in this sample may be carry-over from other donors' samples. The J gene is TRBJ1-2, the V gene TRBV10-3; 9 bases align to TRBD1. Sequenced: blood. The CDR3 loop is CAIRARTGVDYGYTF. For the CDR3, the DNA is TGTGCCATCAGGGCCAGGACAGGGGTGGACTATGGCTACACCTTC.